Included here is one TCR beta chain sequence, with context. Its antigen is unknown. Base qualities are not provided; no much larger clone lies one nucleotide away. The sample comes from a study of blood T cell repertoires in COVID-19 (dated by TCRdb to about 2020). A note on the overall study: Collaborator samples came from the United States, Italy and Spain and covered acute and convalescent phases of COVID-19. The material from the prospective study consisted of cDNA or gDNA derived from T cells, B-cell-depleted T cells, or PBMCs. Deeply sampled blood TCRbeta repertoires from subjects exposed to, actively infected with, or recovered from COVID-19 were included in the dataset. The repertoires were released in a freely available public database intended as a resource for research on the immune response to SARS-CoV-2. The samples were drawn from the first 160 participants of the ongoing ImmuneRACE study and from about 1,200 subjects provided by 6 global collaborators. Sample metadata almost always included a de-identified subject ID, COVID-19 status, age in years and sex. Where available, HLA class I and class II types were taken from metadata supplied by the sample provider and were not determined by assay-based typing. The full study reports these points: The quantity of clinical and demographic metadata differed by source and by participant and was supplied without curation.

TCRbeta CDR3 regions were amplified from genomic DNA by means of the immunoSEQ Assay, a bias-controlled multiplex PCR. The paper's processing steps were these. The number of nucleated cells in each sample was estimated from the amplification of reference gene primers within the assay. Sequence reads were collapsed and filtered to measure the absolute abundance of every unique TCRbeta CDR3 rearrangement. For each sample, productive Simpson clonality was calculated as the square root of Simpson's diversity index across productive rearrangements. The source is immuneACCESS, and TCRdb retained only in-frame sequences with V and J called. Part of the clones is not carried over; for the studies checked, unresolved V genes explain less than half of this, and the remainder is unexplained. The DNA was the basis for D and trimming; V, J and clone size are from that table. The sample yields some 230,000 clones; about 86% were counted once. The ten biggest clones cover about 10% of the sample.

One collaborating source in Seattle enrolled patients during active infection and followed them longitudinally through the course of disease. Whole blood was collected in K2EDTA tubes by collaborating institutions according to the institutions' own protocols. For TCRbeta analysis, collaborators shipped samples as frozen whole blood, isolated PBMCs, or DNA extracted from either of those sample types. This clonotype was sampled from a woman aged 50 to 60 with COVID-19, enrolled during active disease. The sequenced material came from peripheral blood.

The nucleotide sequence reads as follows: TGTGCCACCAGTGGGGACAGGGTATCGAAGACCCAGTACTTC. Translated, it reads CATSGDRVSKTQYF. This sequence uses TRBV24-1 and TRBJ2-5, with 9 central nucleotides matching TRBD1. The CDR3 starts with the cysteine, ends with the phenylalanine, and has 14 residues. The CDR3 DNA has 42 bases and is translated from base 1. CDR1 and CDR2 were assigned from the germline V gene as KGHDR and SFDVKD. For this chain, trimming is 5 bases at the V end and 6 bases at the J end, and the number of junction bases without a gene match is 6.